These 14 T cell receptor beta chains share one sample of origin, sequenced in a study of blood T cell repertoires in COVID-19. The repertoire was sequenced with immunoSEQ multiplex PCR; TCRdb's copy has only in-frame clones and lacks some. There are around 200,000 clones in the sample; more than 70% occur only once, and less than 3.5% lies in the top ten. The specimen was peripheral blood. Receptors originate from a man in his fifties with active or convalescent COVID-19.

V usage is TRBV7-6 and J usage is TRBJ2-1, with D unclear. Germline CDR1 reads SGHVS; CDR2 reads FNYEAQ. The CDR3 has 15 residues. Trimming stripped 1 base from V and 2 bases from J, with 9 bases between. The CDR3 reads CASSLEVRAYNEQFF. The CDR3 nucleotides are TGTGCCAGCAGCTTAGAGGTCCGGGCCTACAATGAGCAGTTCTTC. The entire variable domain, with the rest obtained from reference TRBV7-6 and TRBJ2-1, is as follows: GAGVSQSPRYKVTKRGQDVALRCDPISGHVSLYWYRQALGQGPEFLTYFNYEAQQDKSGLPNDRFSAERPEGSISTLTIQRTEQRDSAMYRCASSLEVRAYNEQFFGPGTRLTVL.

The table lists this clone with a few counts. The DNA of the CDR3 is TGTGCCAGCAGTGCCCCCGGGGGCAATCAGCCCCAGCATTTT. Amino acid sequence: CASSAPGGNQPQHF. The chain joins TRBV2 to TRBJ1-5; D call uncertain. The CDR3 runs 14 residues. V dropped 4 bases and J dropped 2 bases, with 9 bases sitting between them. Germline CDR1 SNHLY, CDR2 FYNNEI.

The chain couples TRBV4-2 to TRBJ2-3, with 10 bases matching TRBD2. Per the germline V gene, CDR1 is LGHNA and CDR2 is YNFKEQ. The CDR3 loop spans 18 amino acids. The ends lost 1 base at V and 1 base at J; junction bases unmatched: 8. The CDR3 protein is CASSQGSGAGGGTDTQYF. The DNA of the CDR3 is TGTGCCAGCAGCCAAGGCTCGGGAGCGGGAGGGGGCACAGATACGCAGTATTTT.

CDR3 DNA sequence: TGCGCCAGCAGCCAAGATAGCCGGGACTCCCTGTACAATGAGCAGTTCTTC. It yields the protein CASSQDSRDSLYNEQFF. The chain has TRBV4-1 and TRBJ2-1; D may be TRBD2 (6 bases). This CDR3 has 17 residues. The V end lost 0 bases, the J end lost 4 bases, and 16 bases lay between the germline ends. Germline CDR1 MGHRA, CDR2 YSYEKL.

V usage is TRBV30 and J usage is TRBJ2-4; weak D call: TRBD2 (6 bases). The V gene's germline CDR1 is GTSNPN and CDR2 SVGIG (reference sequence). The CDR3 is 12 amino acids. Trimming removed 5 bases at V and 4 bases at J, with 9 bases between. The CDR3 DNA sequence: TGTGCCTGGTCGCGGGGAAAAAACATTCAGTACTTC. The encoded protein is CAWSRGKNIQYF.

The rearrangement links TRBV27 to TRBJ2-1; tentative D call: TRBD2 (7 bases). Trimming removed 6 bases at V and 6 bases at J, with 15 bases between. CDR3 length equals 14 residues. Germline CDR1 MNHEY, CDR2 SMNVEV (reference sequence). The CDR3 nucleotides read TGTGCCAGCAGCCGTTGGCGGGGGCGCAATGAGCAGTTCTTC. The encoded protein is CASSRWRGRNEQFF.

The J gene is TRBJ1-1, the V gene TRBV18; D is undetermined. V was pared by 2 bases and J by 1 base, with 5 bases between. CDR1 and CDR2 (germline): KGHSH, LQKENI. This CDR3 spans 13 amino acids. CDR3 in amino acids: CASSPTENTEAFF. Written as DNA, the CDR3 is TGTGCCAGCTCACCAACAGAGAACACTGAAGCTTTCTTT.

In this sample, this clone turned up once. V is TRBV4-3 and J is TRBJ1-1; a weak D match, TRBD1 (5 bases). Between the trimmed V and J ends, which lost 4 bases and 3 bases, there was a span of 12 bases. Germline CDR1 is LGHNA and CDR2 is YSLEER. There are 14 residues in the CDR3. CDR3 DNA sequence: TGCGCCAGCAGCCTCCAGGGTAGTGACACTGAAGCTTTCTTT. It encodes CASSLQGSDTEAFF.

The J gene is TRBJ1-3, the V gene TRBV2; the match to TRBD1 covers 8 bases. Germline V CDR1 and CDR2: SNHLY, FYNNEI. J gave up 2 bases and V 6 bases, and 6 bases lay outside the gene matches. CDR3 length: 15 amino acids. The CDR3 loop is CASRGTGSTGNTIYF. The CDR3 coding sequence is TGTGCCAGCAGGGGGACAGGTTCCACTGGAAACACCATATATTTT.

The CDR3 spells CASNSPKDSIEKLFF. The CDR3 coding sequence is TGCGCCAGCAACTCTCCGAAGGACTCGATTGAAAAACTGTTTTTT. V and J are TRBV4-1 and TRBJ1-4; D is undetermined. This CDR3 has 15 amino acids. Trimming pared 7 bases from V and 7 bases from J, leaving 19 bases between. The V gene's germline CDR1 is MGHRA and CDR2 YSYEKL.

The CDR3 region is CASSRGGTYTDTQYF. The CDR3 DNA reads TGTGCCAGCAGCCGGGGAGGGACCTACACAGATACGCAGTATTTT. The chain links TRBV3-1 (or the pseudogene TRBV3-2) to TRBJ2-3, with TRBD2 identical over 7 bases. The V gene end was trimmed by 4 bases and the J gene end by 2 bases; junction bases not matched to a gene: 6. The germline V gene encodes CDR1 LGHDT and CDR2 YNNKEL (reference sequence). The CDR3 length is 15 residues.

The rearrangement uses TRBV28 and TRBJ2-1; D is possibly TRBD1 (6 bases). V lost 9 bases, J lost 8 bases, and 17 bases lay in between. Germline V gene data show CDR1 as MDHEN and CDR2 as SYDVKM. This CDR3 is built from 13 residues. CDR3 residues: CARTGMKVYEQFF. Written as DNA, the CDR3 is TGTGCCAGAACAGGGATGAAGGTCTATGAGCAGTTCTTC.

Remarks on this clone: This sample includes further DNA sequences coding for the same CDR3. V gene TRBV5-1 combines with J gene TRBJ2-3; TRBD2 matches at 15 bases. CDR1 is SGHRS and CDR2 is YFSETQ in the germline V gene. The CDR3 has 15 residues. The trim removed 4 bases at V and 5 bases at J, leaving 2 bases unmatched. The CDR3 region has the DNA TGCGCCAGCAGCCTGGGACTAGCGGGGGGAGATACGCAGTATTTT. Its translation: CASSLGLAGGDTQYF.

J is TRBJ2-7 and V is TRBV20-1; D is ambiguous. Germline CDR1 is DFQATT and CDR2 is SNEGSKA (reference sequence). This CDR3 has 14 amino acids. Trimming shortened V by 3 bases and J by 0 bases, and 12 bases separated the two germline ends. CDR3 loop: CSASNGDTSYEQYF. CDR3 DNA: TGCAGTGCTAGTAACGGCGACACCTCCTACGAGCAGTACTTC.